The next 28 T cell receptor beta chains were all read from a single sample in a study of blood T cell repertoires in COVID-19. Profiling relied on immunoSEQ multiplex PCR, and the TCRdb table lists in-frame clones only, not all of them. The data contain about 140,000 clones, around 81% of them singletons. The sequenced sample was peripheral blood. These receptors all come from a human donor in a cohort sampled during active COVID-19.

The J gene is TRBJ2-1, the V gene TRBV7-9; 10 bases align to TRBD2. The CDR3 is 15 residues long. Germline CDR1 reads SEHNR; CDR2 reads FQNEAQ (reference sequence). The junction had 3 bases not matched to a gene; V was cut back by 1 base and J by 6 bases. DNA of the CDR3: TGTGCCAGCAGCTTAGTAGCGGGGGGCCTCAATGAGCAGTTCTTC. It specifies CASSLVAGGLNEQFF.

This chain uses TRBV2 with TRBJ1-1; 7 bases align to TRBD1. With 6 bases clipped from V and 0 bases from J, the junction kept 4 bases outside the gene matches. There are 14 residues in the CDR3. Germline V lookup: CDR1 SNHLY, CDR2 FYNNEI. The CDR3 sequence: CASRGDSLNTEAFF. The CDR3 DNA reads TGTGCCAGCAGGGGGGACAGCCTGAACACTGAAGCTTTCTTT.

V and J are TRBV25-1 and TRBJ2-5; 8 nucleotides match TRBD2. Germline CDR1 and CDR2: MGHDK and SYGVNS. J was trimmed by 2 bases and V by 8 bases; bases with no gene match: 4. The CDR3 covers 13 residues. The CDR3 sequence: CASALAGQETQYF. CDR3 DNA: TGTGCCAGCGCTTTAGCGGGGCAAGAGACCCAGTACTTC. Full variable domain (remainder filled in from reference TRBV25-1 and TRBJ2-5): EADIYQTPRYLVIGTGKKITLECSQTMGHDKMYWYQQDPGMELHLIHYSYGVNSTEKGDLSSESTVSRIRTEHFPLTLESARPSHTSQYLCASALAGQETQYFGPGTRLLVL.

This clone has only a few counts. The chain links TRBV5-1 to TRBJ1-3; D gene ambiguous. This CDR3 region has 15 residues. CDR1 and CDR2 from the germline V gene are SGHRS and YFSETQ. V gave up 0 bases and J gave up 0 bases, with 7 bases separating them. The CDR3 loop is CASSLGGYSGNTIYF. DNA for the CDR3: TGCGCCAGCAGCTTGGGCGGGTACTCTGGAAACACCATATATTTT.

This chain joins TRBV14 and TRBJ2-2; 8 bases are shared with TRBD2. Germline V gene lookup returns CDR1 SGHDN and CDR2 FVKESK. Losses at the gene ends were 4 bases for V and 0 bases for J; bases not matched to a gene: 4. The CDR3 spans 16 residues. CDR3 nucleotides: TGTGCCAGCAGCCCCAGCGGGGGTCCGAACACCGGGGAGCTGTTTTTT. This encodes CASSPSGGPNTGELFF. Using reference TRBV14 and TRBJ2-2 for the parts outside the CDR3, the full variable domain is EAGVTQFPSHSVIEKGQTVTLRCDPISGHDNLYWYRRVMGKEIKFLLHFVKESKQDESGMPNNRFLAERTGGTYSTLKVQPAELEDSGVYFCASSPSGGPNTGELFFGEGSRLTVL.

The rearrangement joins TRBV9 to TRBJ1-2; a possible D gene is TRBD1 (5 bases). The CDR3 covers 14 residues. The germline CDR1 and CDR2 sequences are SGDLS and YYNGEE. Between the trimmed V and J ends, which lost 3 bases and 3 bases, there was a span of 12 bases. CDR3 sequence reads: CASSATASDYGYTF. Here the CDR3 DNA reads TGTGCCAGCAGCGCGACAGCCAGCGACTATGGCTACACCTTC.

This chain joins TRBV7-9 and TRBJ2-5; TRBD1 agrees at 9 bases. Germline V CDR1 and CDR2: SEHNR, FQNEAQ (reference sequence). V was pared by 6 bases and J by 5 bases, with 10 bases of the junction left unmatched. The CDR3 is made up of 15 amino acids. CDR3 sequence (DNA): TGTGCCAGCAGGCCTACAGGGGGCTGGGTGGAGACCCAGTACTTC. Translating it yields CASRPTGGWVETQYF.

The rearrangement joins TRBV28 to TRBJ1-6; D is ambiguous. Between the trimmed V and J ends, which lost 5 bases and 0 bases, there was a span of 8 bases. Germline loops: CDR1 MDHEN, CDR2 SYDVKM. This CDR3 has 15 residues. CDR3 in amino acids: CASSRSSSYNSPLHF. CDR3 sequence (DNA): TGTGCCAGCAGTCGAAGTAGCTCCTATAATTCACCCCTCCACTTT.

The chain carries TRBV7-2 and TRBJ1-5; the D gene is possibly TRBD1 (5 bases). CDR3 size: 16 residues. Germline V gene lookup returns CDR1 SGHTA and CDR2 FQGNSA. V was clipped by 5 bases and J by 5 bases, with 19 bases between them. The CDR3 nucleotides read TGTGCCAGCAGCCCGCGGGGGAGGGAGACGGATCAGCCCCAGCATTTT. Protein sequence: CASSPRGRETDQPQHF.

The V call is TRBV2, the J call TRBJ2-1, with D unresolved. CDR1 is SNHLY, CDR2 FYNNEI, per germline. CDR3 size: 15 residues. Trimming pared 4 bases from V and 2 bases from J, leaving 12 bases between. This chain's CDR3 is CASSGYGRPYNEQFF. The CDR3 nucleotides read TGTGCCAGCAGTGGGTACGGTCGCCCCTACAATGAGCAGTTCTTC.

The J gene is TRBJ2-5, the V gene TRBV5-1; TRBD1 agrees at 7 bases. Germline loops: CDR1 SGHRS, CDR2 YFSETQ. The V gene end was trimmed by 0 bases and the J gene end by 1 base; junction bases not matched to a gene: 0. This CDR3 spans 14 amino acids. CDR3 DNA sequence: TGCGCCAGCAGCTTGGCAGGGGGCCAAGAGACCCAGTACTTC. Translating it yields CASSLAGGQETQYF. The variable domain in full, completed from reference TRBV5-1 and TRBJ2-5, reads KAGVTQTPRYLIKTRGQQVTLSCSPISGHRSVSWYQQTPGQGLQFLFEYFSETQRNKGNFPGRFSGRQFSNSRSEMNVSTLELGDSALYLCASSLAGGQETQYFGPGTRLLVL.

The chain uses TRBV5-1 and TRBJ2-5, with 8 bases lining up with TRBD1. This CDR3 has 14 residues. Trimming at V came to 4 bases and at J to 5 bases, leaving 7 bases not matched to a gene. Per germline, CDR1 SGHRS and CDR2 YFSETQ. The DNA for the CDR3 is TGCGCCAGCAGCCCACGGACAGGGTGGGAGACCCAGTACTTC. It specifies CASSPRTGWETQYF.

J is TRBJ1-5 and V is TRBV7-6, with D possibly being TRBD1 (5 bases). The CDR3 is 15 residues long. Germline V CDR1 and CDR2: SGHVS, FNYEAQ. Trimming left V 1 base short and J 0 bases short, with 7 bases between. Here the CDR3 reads CASSLGGNSNQPQHF. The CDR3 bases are TGTGCCAGCAGCTTAGGGGGCAATAGCAATCAGCCCCAGCATTTT.

The CDR3 is CASSLRNMGLADHEQYF. CDR3 DNA sequence: TGTGCCAGCAGCTTACGAAATATGGGACTAGCAGATCACGAGCAGTACTTC. The V gene is TRBV5-4, the J gene TRBJ2-7; 9 nucleotides match TRBD2. The germline V gene has CDR1 SGHNT and CDR2 YYREEE (reference sequence). This CDR3 region has 17 residues. J lost 5 bases, V lost 2 bases, and 14 bases had no gene match.

The CDR3 region is CASSRDRGKTNEKLFF. The CDR3 DNA follows: TGTGCCAGCTCAAGGGACAGGGGGAAAACTAATGAAAAACTGTTTTTT. The chain uses TRBV18 and TRBJ1-4; 11 bases align to TRBD1. The germline V gene has CDR1 KGHSH and CDR2 LQKENI. With 5 bases clipped from V and 1 base from J, the junction kept 3 bases outside the gene matches. This CDR3 has 16 residues. The full variable domain, completed using reference TRBV18 and TRBJ1-4, is NAGVMQNPRHLVRRRGQEARLRCSPMKGHSHVYWYRQLPEEGLKFMVYLQKENIIDESGMPKERFSAEFPKEGPSILRIQQVVRGDSAAYFCASSRDRGKTNEKLFFGSGTQLSVL.

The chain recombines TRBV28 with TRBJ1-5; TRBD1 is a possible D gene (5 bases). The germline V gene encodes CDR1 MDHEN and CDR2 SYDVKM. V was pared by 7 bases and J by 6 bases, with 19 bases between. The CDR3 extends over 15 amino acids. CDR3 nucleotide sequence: TGTGCCAGCACCCTGTCGGCAGGGCCGGTTCAGCCCCAGCATTTT. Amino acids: CASTLSAGPVQPQHF.

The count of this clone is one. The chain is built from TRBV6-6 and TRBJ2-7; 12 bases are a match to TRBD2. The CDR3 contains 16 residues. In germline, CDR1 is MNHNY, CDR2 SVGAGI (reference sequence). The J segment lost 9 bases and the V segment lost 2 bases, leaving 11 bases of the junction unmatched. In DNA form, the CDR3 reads TGTGCCAGCAGTTACGGACTAGCGGGGTCCGTTTTGGTGCAGTACTTC. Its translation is CASSYGLAGSVLVQYF.

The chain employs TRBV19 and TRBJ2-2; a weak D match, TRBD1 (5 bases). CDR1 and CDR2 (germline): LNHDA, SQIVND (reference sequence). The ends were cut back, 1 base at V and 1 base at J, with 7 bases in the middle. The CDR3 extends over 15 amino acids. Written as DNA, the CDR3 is TGTGCCAGTAGTATAGTCAGGGTGAACACCGGGGAGCTGTTTTTT. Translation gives CASSIVRVNTGELFF.

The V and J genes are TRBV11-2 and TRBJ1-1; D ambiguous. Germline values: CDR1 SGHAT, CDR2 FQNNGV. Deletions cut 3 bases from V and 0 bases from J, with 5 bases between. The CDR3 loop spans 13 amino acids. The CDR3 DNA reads TGTGCCAGCAGCTTCTCAGTGAACACTGAAGCTTTCTTT. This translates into CASSFSVNTEAFF. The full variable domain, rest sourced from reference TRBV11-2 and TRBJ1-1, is EAGVAQSPRYKIIEKRQSVAFWCNPISGHATLYWYQQILGQGPKLLIQFQNNGVVDDSQLPKDRFSAERLKGVDSTLKIQPAKLEDSAVYLCASSFSVNTEAFFGQGTRLTVV.

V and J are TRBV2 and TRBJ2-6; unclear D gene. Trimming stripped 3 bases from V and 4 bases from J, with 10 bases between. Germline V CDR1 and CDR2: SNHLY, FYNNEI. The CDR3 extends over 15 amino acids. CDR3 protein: CASSDAAVGANVLTF. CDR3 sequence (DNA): TGTGCCAGCAGTGACGCCGCAGTCGGGGCCAACGTCCTGACTTTC.

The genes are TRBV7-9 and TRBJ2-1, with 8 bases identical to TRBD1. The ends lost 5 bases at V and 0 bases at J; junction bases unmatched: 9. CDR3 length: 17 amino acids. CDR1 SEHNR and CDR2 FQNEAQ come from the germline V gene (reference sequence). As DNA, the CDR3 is TGTGCCAGCAGCCTTTACCTGGACAGGGACTCCTACAATGAGCAGTTCTTC. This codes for CASSLYLDRDSYNEQFF.

The CDR3 spells CASSIRPPQGARETQYF. CDR3 DNA: TGTGCCAGTAGTATCCGCCCGCCACAGGGGGCTAGGGAGACCCAGTACTTC. This chain uses TRBV19 with TRBJ2-5; 9 bases are shared with TRBD1. This CDR3 contains 17 residues. Per the germline V gene, CDR1 is LNHDA and CDR2 is SQIVND (reference sequence). J was trimmed by 5 bases and V by 3 bases; bases with no gene match: 13.

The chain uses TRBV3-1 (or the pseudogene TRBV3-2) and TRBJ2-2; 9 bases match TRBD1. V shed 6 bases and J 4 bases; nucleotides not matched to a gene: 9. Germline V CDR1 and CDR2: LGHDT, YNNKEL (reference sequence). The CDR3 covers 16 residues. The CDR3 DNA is TGTGCCAGCAGGCTTACAGGGGGCAATCGCACCGGGGAGCTGTTTTTT. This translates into CASRLTGGNRTGELFF.

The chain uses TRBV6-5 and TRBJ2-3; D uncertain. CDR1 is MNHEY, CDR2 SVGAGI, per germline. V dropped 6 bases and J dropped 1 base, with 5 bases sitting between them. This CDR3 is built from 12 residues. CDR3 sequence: CASRAGTDTQYF. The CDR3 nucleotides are TGTGCCAGCAGGGCAGGCACAGATACGCAGTATTTT.

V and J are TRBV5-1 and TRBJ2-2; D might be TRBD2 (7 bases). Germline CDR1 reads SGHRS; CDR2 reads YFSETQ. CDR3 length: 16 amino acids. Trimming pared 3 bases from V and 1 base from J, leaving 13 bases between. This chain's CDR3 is CASSSRGGQNTGELFF. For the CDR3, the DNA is TGCGCCAGCAGCTCAAGGGGGGGACAGAACACCGGGGAGCTGTTTTTT.

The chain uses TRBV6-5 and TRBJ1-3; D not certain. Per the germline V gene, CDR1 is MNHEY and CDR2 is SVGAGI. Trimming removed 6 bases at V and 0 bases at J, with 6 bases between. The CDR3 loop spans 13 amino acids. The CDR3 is CASRVASGNTIYF. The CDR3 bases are TGTGCCAGCAGGGTAGCCTCTGGAAACACCATATATTTT.

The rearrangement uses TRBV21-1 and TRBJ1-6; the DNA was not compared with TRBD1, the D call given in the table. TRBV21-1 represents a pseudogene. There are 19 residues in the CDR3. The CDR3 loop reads CASSKVGDSRSSYNSPLHF. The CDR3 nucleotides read TGTGCCAGCAGCAAAGTCGGGGACAGCAGGAGCTCCTATAATTCACCCCTCCACTTT.

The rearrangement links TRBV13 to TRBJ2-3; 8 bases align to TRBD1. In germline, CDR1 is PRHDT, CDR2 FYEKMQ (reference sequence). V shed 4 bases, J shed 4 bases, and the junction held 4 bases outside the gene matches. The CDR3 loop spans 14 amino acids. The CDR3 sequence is CASSSDRVPDTQYF. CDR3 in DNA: TGTGCCAGCAGCTCGGACAGGGTGCCAGATACGCAGTATTTT.